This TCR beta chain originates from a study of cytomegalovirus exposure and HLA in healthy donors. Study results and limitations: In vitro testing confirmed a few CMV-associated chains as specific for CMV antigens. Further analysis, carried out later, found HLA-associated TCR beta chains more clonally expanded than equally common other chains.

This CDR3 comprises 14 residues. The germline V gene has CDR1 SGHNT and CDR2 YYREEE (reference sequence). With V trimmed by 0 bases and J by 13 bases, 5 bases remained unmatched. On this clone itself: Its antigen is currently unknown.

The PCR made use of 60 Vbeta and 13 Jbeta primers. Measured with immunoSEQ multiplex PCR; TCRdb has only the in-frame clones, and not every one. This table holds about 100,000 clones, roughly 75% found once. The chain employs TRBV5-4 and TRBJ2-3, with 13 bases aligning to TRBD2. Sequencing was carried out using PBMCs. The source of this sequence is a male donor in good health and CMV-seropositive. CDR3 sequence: CASSLVTSGGAEYF. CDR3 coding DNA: TGTGCCAGCAGCTTGGTAACTAGCGGGGGGGCTGAGTATTTT.